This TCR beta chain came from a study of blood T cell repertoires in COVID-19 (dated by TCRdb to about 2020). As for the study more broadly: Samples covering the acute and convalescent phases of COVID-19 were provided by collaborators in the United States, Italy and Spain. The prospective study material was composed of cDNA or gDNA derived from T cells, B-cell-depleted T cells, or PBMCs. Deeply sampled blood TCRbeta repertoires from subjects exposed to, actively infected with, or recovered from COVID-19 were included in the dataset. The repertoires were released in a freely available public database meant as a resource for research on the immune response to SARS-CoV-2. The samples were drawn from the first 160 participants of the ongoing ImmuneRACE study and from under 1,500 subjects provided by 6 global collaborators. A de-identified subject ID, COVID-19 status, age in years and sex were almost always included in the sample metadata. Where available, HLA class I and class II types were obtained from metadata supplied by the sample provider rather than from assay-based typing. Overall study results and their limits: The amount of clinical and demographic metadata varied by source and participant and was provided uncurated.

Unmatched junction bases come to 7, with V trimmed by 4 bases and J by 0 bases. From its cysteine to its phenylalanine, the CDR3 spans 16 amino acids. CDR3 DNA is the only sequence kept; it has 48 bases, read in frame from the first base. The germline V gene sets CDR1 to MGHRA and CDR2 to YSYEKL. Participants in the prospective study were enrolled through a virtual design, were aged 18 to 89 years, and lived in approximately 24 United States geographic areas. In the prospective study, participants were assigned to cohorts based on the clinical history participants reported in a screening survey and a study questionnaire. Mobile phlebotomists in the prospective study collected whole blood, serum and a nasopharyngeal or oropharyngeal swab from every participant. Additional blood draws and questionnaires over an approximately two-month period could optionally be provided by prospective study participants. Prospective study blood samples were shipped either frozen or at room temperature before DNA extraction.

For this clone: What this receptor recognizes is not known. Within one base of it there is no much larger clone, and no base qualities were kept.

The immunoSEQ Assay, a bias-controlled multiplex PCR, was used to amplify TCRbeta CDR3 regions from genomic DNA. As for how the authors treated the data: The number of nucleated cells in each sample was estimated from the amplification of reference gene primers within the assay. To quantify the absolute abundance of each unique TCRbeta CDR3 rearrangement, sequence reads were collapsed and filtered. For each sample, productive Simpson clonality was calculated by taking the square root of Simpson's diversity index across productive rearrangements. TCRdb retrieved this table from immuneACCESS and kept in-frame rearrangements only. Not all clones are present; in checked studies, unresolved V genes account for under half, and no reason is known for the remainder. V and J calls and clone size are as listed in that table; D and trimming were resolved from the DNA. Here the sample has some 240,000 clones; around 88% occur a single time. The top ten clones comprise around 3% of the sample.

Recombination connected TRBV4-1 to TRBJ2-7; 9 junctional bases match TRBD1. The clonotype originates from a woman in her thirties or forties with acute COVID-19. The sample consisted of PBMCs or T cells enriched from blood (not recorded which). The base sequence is TGCGCCAGCAGCCCAGGACAGGGGCGGACCTCCTACGAGCAGTACTTC. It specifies CASSPGQGRTSYEQYF.